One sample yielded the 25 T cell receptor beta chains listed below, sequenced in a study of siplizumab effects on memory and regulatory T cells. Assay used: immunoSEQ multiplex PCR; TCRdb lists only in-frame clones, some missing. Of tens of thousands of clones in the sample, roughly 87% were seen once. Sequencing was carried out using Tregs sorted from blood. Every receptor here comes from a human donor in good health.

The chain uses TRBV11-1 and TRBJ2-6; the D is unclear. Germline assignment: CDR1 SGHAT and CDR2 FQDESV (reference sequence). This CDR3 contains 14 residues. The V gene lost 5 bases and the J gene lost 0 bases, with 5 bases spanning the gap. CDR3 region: CASSPFSGANVLTF. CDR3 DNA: TGTGCCAGCAGCCCGTTCTCTGGGGCCAACGTCCTGACTTTC.

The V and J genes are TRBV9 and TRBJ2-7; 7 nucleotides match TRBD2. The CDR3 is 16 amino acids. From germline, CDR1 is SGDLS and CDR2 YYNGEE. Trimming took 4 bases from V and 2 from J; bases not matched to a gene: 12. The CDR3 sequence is CASSSPGGGSPYEQYF. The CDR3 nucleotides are TGTGCCAGCAGCTCCCCGGGCGGGGGATCGCCCTACGAGCAGTACTTC.

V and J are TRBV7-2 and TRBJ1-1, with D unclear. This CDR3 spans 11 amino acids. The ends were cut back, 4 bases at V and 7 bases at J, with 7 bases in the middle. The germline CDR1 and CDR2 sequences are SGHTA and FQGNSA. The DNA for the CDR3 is TGTGCCAGCAGCTACCCAGGTGAAGCTTTCTTT. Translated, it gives CASSYPGEAFF.

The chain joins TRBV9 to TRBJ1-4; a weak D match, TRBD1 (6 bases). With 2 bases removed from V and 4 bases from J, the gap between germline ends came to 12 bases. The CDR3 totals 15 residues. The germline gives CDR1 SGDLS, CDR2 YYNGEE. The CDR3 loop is CASSVQTGVNEKLFF. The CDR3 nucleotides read TGTGCCAGCAGCGTCCAGACAGGAGTTAATGAAAAACTGTTTTTT.

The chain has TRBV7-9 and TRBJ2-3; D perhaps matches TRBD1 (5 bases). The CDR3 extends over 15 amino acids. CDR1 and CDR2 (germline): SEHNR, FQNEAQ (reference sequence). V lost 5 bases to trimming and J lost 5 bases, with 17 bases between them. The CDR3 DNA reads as TGTGCCAGCAGCAACCTCCCAGGGCCGGGAGATACGCAGTATTTT. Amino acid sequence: CASSNLPGPGDTQYF.

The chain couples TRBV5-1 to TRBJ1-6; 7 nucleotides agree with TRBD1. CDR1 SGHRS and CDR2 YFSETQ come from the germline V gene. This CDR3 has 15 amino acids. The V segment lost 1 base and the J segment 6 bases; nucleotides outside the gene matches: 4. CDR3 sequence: CASSLTGVFNSPLHF. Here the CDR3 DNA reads TGCGCCAGCAGCTTGACAGGGGTTTTTAATTCACCCCTCCACTTT.

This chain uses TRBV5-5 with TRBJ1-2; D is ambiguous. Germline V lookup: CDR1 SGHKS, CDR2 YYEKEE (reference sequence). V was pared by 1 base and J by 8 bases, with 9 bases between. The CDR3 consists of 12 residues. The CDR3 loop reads CASSLSGEGYTF. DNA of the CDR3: TGTGCCAGCAGCTTGTCGGGCGAAGGCTACACCTTC.

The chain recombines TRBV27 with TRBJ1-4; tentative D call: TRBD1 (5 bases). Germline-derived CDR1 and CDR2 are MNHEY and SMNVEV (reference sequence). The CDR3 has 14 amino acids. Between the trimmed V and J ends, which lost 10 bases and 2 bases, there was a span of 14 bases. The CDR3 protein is CATRRGWTNEKLFF. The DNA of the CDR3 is TGTGCCACCCGGAGGGGTTGGACTAATGAAAAACTGTTTTTT. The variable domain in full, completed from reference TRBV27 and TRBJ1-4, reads EAQVTQNPRYLITVTGKKLTVTCSQNMNHEYMSWYRQDPGLGLRQIYYSMNVEVTDKGDVPEGYKVSRKEKRNFPLILESPSPNQTSLYFCATRRGWTNEKLFFGSGTQLSVL.

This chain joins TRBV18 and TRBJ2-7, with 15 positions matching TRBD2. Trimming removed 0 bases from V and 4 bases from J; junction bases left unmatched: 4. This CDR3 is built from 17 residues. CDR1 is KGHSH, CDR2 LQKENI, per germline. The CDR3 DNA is TGTGCCAGCTCACCACCGGGACTAGCGGGGGGTTTTTACGAGCAGTACTTC. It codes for CASSPPGLAGGFYEQYF.

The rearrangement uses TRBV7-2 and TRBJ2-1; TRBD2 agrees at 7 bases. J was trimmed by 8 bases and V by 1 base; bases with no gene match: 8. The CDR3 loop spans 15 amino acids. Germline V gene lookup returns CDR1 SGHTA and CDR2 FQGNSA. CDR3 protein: CASSLGLAGRDEQFF. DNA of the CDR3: TGTGCCAGCAGCTTAGGACTAGCAGGGCGTGATGAGCAGTTCTTC. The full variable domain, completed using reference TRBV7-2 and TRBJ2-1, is GAGVSQSPSNKVTEKGKDVELRCDPISGHTALYWYRQSLGQGLEFLIYFQGNSAPDKSGLPSDRFSAERTGGSVSTLTIQRTQQEDSAVYLCASSLGLAGRDEQFFGPGTRLTVL.

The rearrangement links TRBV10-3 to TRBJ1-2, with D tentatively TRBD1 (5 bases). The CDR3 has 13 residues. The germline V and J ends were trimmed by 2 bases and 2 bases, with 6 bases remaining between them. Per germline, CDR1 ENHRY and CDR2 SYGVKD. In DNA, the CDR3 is TGTGCCATCAGTGAGCGGGGGAACTATGGCTACACCTTC. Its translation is CAISERGNYGYTF.

The CDR3 DNA sequence: TGTGCCAGCAGTTACTCCCCTTTTCAGGAAAACTATGGCTACACCTTC. Translated: CASSYSPFQENYGYTF. The rearrangement joins TRBV6-6 to TRBJ1-2, with unresolved D. This CDR3 comprises 16 residues. Looked up from germline, CDR1 is MNHNY and CDR2 is SVGAGI (reference sequence). Trimming shortened V by 0 bases and J by 2 bases, and 13 bases separated the two germline ends.

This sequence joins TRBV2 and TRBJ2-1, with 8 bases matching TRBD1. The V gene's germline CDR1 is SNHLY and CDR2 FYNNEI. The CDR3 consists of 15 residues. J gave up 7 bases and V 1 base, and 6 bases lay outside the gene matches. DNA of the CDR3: TGTGCCAGCAGTGAAGAAGGGACAGGCGGGAATGAGCAGTTCTTC. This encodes CASSEEGTGGNEQFF.

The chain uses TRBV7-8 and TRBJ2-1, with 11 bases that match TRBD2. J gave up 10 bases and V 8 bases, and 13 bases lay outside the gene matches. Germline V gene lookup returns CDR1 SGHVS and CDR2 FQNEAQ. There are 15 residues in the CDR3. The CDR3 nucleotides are TGTGCCAGCCGCGAGGGGCTAGCGGGGGGCATGGAGCAGTTCTTC. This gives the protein CASREGLAGGMEQFF.

CDR3 protein: CASSPSWASGSDTQYF. The CDR3 bases are TGTGCCAGCAGCCCATCATGGGCTAGCGGGTCAGATACGCAGTATTTT. The chain recombines TRBV7-9 with TRBJ2-3; 8 bases match TRBD2. The germline CDR1 and CDR2 sequences are SEHNR and FQNEAQ (reference sequence). With V trimmed by 5 bases and J by 4 bases, 11 bases remained unmatched. CDR3 length: 16 residues.

CDR3 DNA sequence: TGCAGCGGGAGACAGGGGGCCTTGCGTGGCGAGCAGTACTTC. Translation gives CSGRQGALRGEQYF. V and J are TRBV29-1 and TRBJ2-7; 10 nucleotides agree with TRBD1. The V and J ends lost 7 bases and 6 bases, in that order; junction bases with no gene match: 12. The CDR3 is 14 amino acids. CDR1 and CDR2 from the germline V gene are SQVTM and ANQGSEA.

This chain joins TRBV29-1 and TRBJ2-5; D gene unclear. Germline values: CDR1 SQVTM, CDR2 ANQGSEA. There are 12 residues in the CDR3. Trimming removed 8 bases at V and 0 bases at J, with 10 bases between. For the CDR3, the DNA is TGCAGCTTCTCCCGGTACCAAGAGACCCAGTACTTC. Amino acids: CSFSRYQETQYF.

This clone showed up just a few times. The CDR3 DNA reads as TGCGCCAGCAGCCGGGACCGGGCCGAGGGGGGTATTCAGTACTTC. It is translated as CASSRDRAEGGIQYF. The chain links TRBV5-1 to TRBJ2-4, with D perhaps assigned TRBD1 or TRBD2 (6 bases each). CDR3 size: 15 residues. Germline V gene sequence: CDR1 SGHRS, CDR2 YFSETQ. Between the trimmed V and J ends, which lost 4 bases and 10 bases, there was a span of 21 bases.

CDR3: CASSGSRGGLNNEQFF. In nucleotides, the CDR3 is TGTGCCAGCAGTGGGAGTCGCGGGGGCTTGAACAATGAGCAGTTCTTC. This rearrangement joins TRBV6-4 to TRBJ2-1; D may be TRBD2 (7 bases). Germline V CDR1 and CDR2: MRHNA, SNTAGT. The V end was cut by 4 bases, the J end by 5 bases, with 18 bases between. The CDR3 contains 16 residues.

The CDR3 sequence is CASAPTGPLGDSNQPQHF. CDR3 bases: TGTGCCAGTGCCCCAACCGGGCCCTTGGGGGATAGCAATCAGCCCCAGCATTTT. This chain joins TRBV19 and TRBJ1-5; D is perhaps TRBD1 (5 bases). V lost 8 bases, J lost 0 bases, and 23 bases lay in between. The CDR3 is 18 amino acids. Germline V lookup: CDR1 LNHDA, CDR2 SQIVND (reference sequence).

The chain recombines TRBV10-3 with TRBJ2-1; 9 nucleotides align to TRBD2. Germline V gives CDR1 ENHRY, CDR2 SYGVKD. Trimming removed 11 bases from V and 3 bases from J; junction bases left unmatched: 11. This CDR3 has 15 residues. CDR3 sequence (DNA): TGTGCCGCCAGGACTAGCGCGAGCTTCTACAATGAGCAGTTCTTC. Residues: CAARTSASFYNEQFF.

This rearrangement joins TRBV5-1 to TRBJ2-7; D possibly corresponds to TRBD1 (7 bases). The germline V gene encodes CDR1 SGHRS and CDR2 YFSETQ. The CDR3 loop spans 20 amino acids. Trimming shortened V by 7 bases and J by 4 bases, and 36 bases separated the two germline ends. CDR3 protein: CASGPHPPAIRGTESYEQYF. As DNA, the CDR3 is TGCGCCAGCGGACCCCACCCTCCGGCGATTCGCGGGACAGAGAGTTACGAGCAGTACTTC. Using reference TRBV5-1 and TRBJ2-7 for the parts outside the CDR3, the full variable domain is KAGVTQTPRYLIKTRGQQVTLSCSPISGHRSVSWYQQTPGQGLQFLFEYFSETQRNKGNFPGRFSGRQFSNSRSEMNVSTLELGDSALYLCASGPHPPAIRGTESYEQYFGPGTRLTVT.

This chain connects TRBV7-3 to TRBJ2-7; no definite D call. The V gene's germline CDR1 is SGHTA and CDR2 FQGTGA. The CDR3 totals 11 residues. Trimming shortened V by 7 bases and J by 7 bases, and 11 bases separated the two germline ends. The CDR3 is CASIPRSEQYF. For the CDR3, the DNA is TGTGCCAGCATCCCCAGGTCAGAGCAGTACTTC.

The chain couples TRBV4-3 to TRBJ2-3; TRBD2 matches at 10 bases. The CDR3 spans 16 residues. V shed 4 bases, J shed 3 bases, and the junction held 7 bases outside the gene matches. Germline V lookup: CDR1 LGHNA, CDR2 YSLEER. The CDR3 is CASSRGLAGATDTQYF. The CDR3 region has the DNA TGCGCCAGCAGCCGCGGGCTAGCGGGGGCAACAGATACGCAGTATTTT.

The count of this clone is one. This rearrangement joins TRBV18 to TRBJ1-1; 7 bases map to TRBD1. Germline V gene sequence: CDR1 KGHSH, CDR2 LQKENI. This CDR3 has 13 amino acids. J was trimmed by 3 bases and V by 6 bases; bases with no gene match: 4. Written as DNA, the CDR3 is TGTGCCAGCTCCCCCAGGGGGGACACTGAAGCTTTCTTT. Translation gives CASSPRGDTEAFF. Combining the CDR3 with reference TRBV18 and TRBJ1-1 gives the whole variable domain NAGVMQNPRHLVRRRGQEARLRCSPMKGHSHVYWYRQLPEEGLKFMVYLQKENIIDESGMPKERFSAEFPKEGPSILRIQQVVRGDSAAYFCASSPRGDTEAFFGQGTRLTVV.